This T cell receptor (beta chain) was sequenced in a study of blood T cell repertoires in COVID-19. Study-level information: Samples representing acute and convalescent COVID-19 were sourced from the United States, Italy and Spain. PBMCs, B-cell-depleted T cells, or T cells provided the cDNA or gDNA that made up the material.

TCRdb's table, derived via immunoSEQ multiplex PCR, lists solely in-frame clones and lacks some. The table shows 150,000 to 200,000 clones, with 75% to 85% occurring only once. This CDR3 contains 14 residues. Germline CDR1 and CDR2: SEHNR and FQNEAQ (reference sequence). Unmatched junction bases numbered 1, after V lost 1 base and J lost 3 bases. Those who participated ranged in age from roughly 18 to 100 years and resided in about two dozen US areas. Participant-reported clinical history was the basis for cohort assignment. The source material was PBMCs or T cells enriched from blood (not recorded which). V and J are TRBV7-9 and TRBJ2-3, with 7 bases aligning to TRBD1. The TCR was taken from a woman aged 45 to 65 with acute COVID-19. CDR3 DNA: TGTGCCAGCAGCTTAGGGGACAGAACAGATACGCAGTATTTT. It is translated as CASSLGDRTDTQYF.